This TCR beta chain was sequenced during a study of identical twins. V lost 6 bases and J lost 5, with 14 bases in between. Germline assignment: CDR1 SQVTM and CDR2 ANQGSEA. The CDR3 spans 13 residues. TCRdb passed the 5' RACE reads through MiXCR, listing each CDR3 protein once. The table shows about 280,000 distinct CDR3 sequences, with more than 6.5% occurring only once. This clonotype was seen only once. No antigen is known for it. The study's findings and limits: The study based its conclusions on cross-sectional statistical analysis and did not follow the same donors. Fewer insertions were carried by abundant cord blood beta clonotypes, but none was seen in memory repertoires.

In addition, the sample was reused for a study of yellow fever vaccine responses in identical twins.

The sequence was obtained from a woman between 18 and 30 years old in good health. The chain couples TRBV29-1 to TRBJ2-1; D possibly corresponds to TRBD1 (5 bases). Sample: memory (CD45RO+) T cells sorted from blood. CDR3 nucleotides: TGCAGCGTCCACGGACAAACGAACAATGAGCAGTTCTTC. Translated, it gives CSVHGQTNNEQFF.